These 26 T cell receptor beta chains share one sample of origin, sequenced in a study of T-cell memory formation after mild COVID-19 (dated by TCRdb to the early 2020s). Library creation used 5' RACE. The data were produced on an Illumina NovaSeq 6000. Using fastp trimming at Q25 and MiXCR clonotype assembly, TCRdb reanalyzed the public sequencing data and kept in-frame beta chains. Here each entry gathers all rows of one CDR3 protein and keeps the most common genes and DNA. In all, the sample holds 30,000 to 45,000 distinct CDR3 sequences, and around 10% of those were seen once. The ten most abundant clones make up 25% to 30% of the sample. The specimen sequenced was PBMCs or a T cell subset sorted from them (not recorded which). The receptors derive from a man aged 18 to 29 who had mild COVID-19 (a few samples of this study predate the infection). The sample titles of this study are shuffled in the database, so cell type and time point are left out; the donor was told from shared clones.

The CDR3 DNA reads as TGTGCCAGTAGTATTGCCAGGAAGAGGAGCAATCAGCCCCAGCATTTT. Encoded protein: CASSIARKRSNQPQHF. The V call is TRBV19, the J call TRBJ1-5, with D uncertain. Deletions cut 3 bases from V and 1 base from J, with 13 bases between. Per the germline V gene, CDR1 is LNHDA and CDR2 is SQIVND (reference sequence). CDR3 size: 16 residues.

The table lists this clonotype with many counts. The chain combines TRBV15 with TRBJ1-4, with D hard to call. The CDR3 has 15 residues. V was trimmed by 1 base and J by 8 bases, leaving 14 bases between them. Germline assignment: CDR1 LNHNV and CDR2 YYDKDF (reference sequence). CDR3 bases: TGTGCCACCAGCAGAGTCCCCAGTCTCGGGGAAAAACTGTTTTTT. Translation: CATSRVPSLGEKLFF.

This clonotype was counted at least ten times. The chain uses TRBV20-1 and TRBJ2-6; D is perhaps TRBD1 or TRBD2 (5 bases each). Between the trimmed V and J ends, which lost 7 bases and 0 bases, there was a span of 19 bases. This CDR3 contains 17 residues. CDR1 is DFQATT, CDR2 SNEGSKA, per germline (reference sequence). Here the CDR3 reads CSVYTPGRSSGANVLTF. The CDR3 DNA sequence: TGCAGTGTTTACACCCCGGGACGGAGCTCTGGGGCCAACGTCCTGACTTTC.

This clonotype showed up many times. The chain has TRBV5-1 and TRBJ1-1; D is unresolved. Trimming left V 3 bases short and J 8 bases short, with 29 bases between. The CDR3 loop spans 18 amino acids. Germline CDR1 SGHRS, CDR2 YFSETQ. The CDR3 region has the DNA TGCGCCAGCAGCTCACAAGGAGCGGCGGATCTATGGCCTAGGGAAGCTTTCTTT. Amino acid sequence: CASSSQGAADLWPREAFF.

This clonotype was seen at least ten times. Here the CDR3 DNA reads TGTGCCACCGGGACAGACCTGCCGGATACGCAGTATTTT. Amino acids: CATGTDLPDTQYF. This chain uses TRBV6-5 with TRBJ2-3; 7 nucleotides match TRBD1. CDR1 and CDR2 (germline): MNHEY, SVGAGI. J was trimmed by 6 bases and V by 10 bases; bases with no gene match: 10. The CDR3 sequence is 13 residues long.

This clonotype came up many times. CDR3 protein: CASSPGTWDSPLHF. The CDR3 nucleotides are TGTGCCAGCAGCCCCGGGACCTGGGATTCACCCCTCCACTTT. The chain has TRBV5-5 and TRBJ1-6, with TRBD1 as a possible D gene (5 bases). V lost 4 bases, J lost 8 bases, and 13 bases lay in between. The CDR3 spans 14 residues. CDR1 SGHKS and CDR2 YYEKEE come from the germline V gene (reference sequence). Supplemented by reference TRBV5-5 and TRBJ1-6, the full variable domain reads DAGVTQSPTHLIKTRGQQVTLRCSPISGHKSVSWYQQVLGQGPQFIFQYYEKEERGRGNFPDRFSARQFPNYSSELNVNALLLGDSALYLCASSPGTWDSPLHFGNGTRLTVT.

Ten or more counts support this clonotype. The CDR3, as DNA: TGTGCCAGCAGCCCCACGGGTCGCGGGGGCACAGATACGCAGTATTTT. This encodes CASSPTGRGGTDTQYF. V usage is TRBV7-9 and J usage is TRBJ2-3; a possible D gene is TRBD2 (6 bases). CDR1 SEHNR and CDR2 FQNEAQ come from the germline V gene (reference sequence). The CDR3 loop spans 16 amino acids. Trimming removed 5 bases at V and 1 base at J, with 16 bases between.

This clonotype was detected ten times or more. This chain links TRBV7-6 with TRBJ2-5, with TRBD2 matching over 8 bases. The ends lost 0 bases at V and 5 bases at J; junction bases unmatched: 8. Germline CDR1 SGHVS, CDR2 FNYEAQ. This CDR3 contains 16 residues. CDR3 in DNA: TGTGCCAGCAGCTTAGCACCCAGCGGGGGTGGCGAGACCCAGTACTTC. Its protein is CASSLAPSGGGETQYF.

The chain employs TRBV20-1 and TRBJ1-2, with a possible D match to TRBD1 (6 bases). V was shortened by 5 bases and J by 2 bases, with 18 bases between the two germline ends. Germline values: CDR1 DFQATT, CDR2 SNEGSKA (reference sequence). There are 15 residues in the CDR3. CDR3 amino acids: CSALQDSRLNYGYTF. The CDR3 bases are TGCAGTGCTCTGCAGGACAGCCGATTAAACTATGGCTACACCTTC.

This clonotype has at least ten counts. This rearrangement joins TRBV7-2 to TRBJ2-3, with D possibly called TRBD1 or TRBD2 (7 bases each). Trimming removed 2 bases from V and 0 bases from J, with 18 bases in between. Germline assignment: CDR1 SGHTA and CDR2 FQGNSA. This CDR3 has 18 amino acids. As DNA, the CDR3 is TGTGCCAGCAGCTTATTTAGGGGGCGGGGGACCAGCACAGATACGCAGTATTTT. It codes for CASSLFRGRGTSTDTQYF.

This clonotype was observed many times. V is TRBV6-4 and J is TRBJ2-1, with 8 bases lining up with TRBD2. CDR1 is MRHNA, CDR2 SNTAGT, per germline. The CDR3 has 15 amino acids. Trimming at V came to 2 bases and at J to 0 bases, leaving 0 bases not matched to a gene. The CDR3: CASSDTSGSYNEQFF. CDR3 DNA: TGTGCCAGCAGTGACACTAGCGGCTCCTACAATGAGCAGTTCTTC.

Many counts were recorded for this clonotype. The CDR3 is CASSIVGGETQYF. In nucleotides, the CDR3 is TGTGCCAGTAGTATCGTGGGGGGGGAGACCCAGTACTTC. The rearrangement joins TRBV19 to TRBJ2-5, with 7 nucleotides matching TRBD2. CDR3 length equals 13 residues. Looked up from germline, CDR1 is LNHDA and CDR2 is SQIVND (reference sequence). Trimming took 3 bases from V and 5 from J; bases not matched to a gene: 3.

This clonotype showed up many times. V usage is TRBV7-3 and J usage is TRBJ2-2; D unclear. V was clipped by 5 bases and J by 2 bases, with 3 bases between them. CDR3 size: 12 residues. The V gene's germline CDR1 is SGHTA and CDR2 FQGTGA. The DNA for the CDR3 is TGTGCCAGCAGCCTAAACACCGGGGAGCTGTTTTTT. Its protein product is CASSLNTGELFF.

This clonotype was observed many times. This chain uses TRBV20-1 with TRBJ2-3; D not certain. The CDR3 has 16 residues. The V gene's germline CDR1 is DFQATT and CDR2 SNEGSKA (reference sequence). Trimming removed 0 bases at V and 4 bases at J, with 17 bases between. CDR3 residues: CSARDVTGSAPDTQYF. The DNA of the CDR3 is TGCAGTGCTAGAGATGTGACGGGTTCGGCCCCAGATACGCAGTATTTT.

Ten or more counts support this clonotype. The genes are TRBV6-2 or TRBV6-3 and TRBJ2-3; 9 positions match TRBD2. The V segment lost 4 bases and the J segment 5 bases; nucleotides outside the gene matches: 7. From germline, CDR1 is MNHEY and CDR2 SVGEGT. This CDR3 is 15 amino acids long. CDR3 loop: CASSWGLAGGDTQYF. The CDR3 nucleotides are TGTGCCAGCAGTTGGGGACTAGCCGGAGGAGATACGCAGTATTTT.

This clonotype showed up just once. The chain recombines TRBV15 with TRBJ2-3; maybe TRBD1 (6 bases). The CDR3 has 15 residues. V lost 4 bases to trimming and J lost 4 bases, with 15 bases between them. The germline gives CDR1 LNHNV, CDR2 YYDKDF (reference sequence). The CDR3 nucleotides read TGTGCCACCAGCACCTCCTCCACAGGGTCAGATACGCAGTATTTT. It codes for CATSTSSTGSDTQYF.

This clonotype was detected many times. Here the CDR3 reads CAWSVRENQPQHF. In DNA form, the CDR3 reads TGTGCCTGGAGTGTAAGGGAGAATCAGCCCCAGCATTTT. V is TRBV30 and J is TRBJ1-5; no firm D call. The CDR3 length is 13 residues. V was pared by 0 bases and J by 4 bases, with 7 bases between. CDR1 and CDR2 (germline): GTSNPN, SVGIG (reference sequence). Supplemented by reference TRBV30 and TRBJ1-5, the full variable domain reads SQTIHQWPATLVQPVGSPLSLECTVEGTSNPNLYWYRQAAGRGLQLLFYSVGIGQISSEVPQNLSASRPQDRQFILSSKKLLLSDSGFYLCAWSVRENQPQHFGDGTRLSIL.

There are many counts of this clonotype. V usage is TRBV5-4 and J usage is TRBJ2-3; the D is unclear. The V end lost 4 bases, the J end lost 2 bases, and 8 bases lay between the germline ends. The CDR3 has 13 amino acids. Germline V gene sequence: CDR1 SGHNT, CDR2 YYREEE (reference sequence). The CDR3 region has the DNA TGTGCCAGCAGCCTACAATACACAGATACGCAGTATTTT. Amino acid sequence: CASSLQYTDTQYF.

This clonotype has ten or more counts. This chain uses TRBV20-1 with TRBJ1-1, with D perhaps matching TRBD1 (6 bases). The germline V gene has CDR1 DFQATT and CDR2 SNEGSKA (reference sequence). The CDR3 consists of 16 residues. V lost 0 bases to trimming and J lost 1 base, with 15 bases between them. The CDR3 DNA follows: TGCAGTGCTAGAGATAGAAGGGGGAGCCAGAACACTGAAGCTTTCTTT. It yields the protein CSARDRRGSQNTEAFF.

Ten or more counts support this clonotype. This rearrangement joins TRBV29-1 to TRBJ1-2; no definite D call. CDR1 and CDR2 from the germline V gene are SQVTM and ANQGSEA. CDR3 length: 13 residues. Trimming took off 1 base at V and 3 bases at J, with 9 bases between the two ends. The CDR3 nucleotides are TGCAGCGTTGAAGTTACCAGCGACTATGGCTACACCTTC. Translated: CSVEVTSDYGYTF.

This chain joins TRBV24-1 and TRBJ2-5; no reliable D call. Germline V lookup: CDR1 KGHDR, CDR2 SFDVKD. V lost 5 bases and J 3 bases, leaving 18 bases between the germline ends. The CDR3 length is 16 residues. CDR3 nucleotides: TGTGCCACCAGTGCCCCTAGTAGGGCGCTGGAAGAGACCCAGTACTTC. Translation: CATSAPSRALEETQYF.

The gene calls are TRBV29-1 and TRBJ2-7; D is undetermined. Germline V lookup: CDR1 SQVTM, CDR2 ANQGSEA. The CDR3 has 12 amino acids. Trimming left V 6 bases short and J 1 base short, with 10 bases between. CDR3 in amino acids: CSVAPQSYEQYF. The CDR3 nucleotides read TGCAGCGTCGCTCCCCAATCCTACGAGCAGTACTTC.

This clonotype appeared many times. The V and J genes are TRBV20-1 and TRBJ2-3; 7 nucleotides agree with TRBD2. Germline CDR1 and CDR2: DFQATT and SNEGSKA (reference sequence). The CDR3 consists of 14 residues. V was pared by 2 bases and J by 1 base, with 3 bases of the junction left unmatched. As DNA, the CDR3 is TGCAGTGCTAGATTGGGGGGGGGCACAGATACGCAGTATTTT. This gives the protein CSARLGGGTDTQYF.

This clonotype was seen repeatedly, ten times or more. CDR3 coding DNA: TGCAGCGCTGGGCATCCGATCGTTAACACTGAAGCTTTCTTT. Translating it yields CSAGHPIVNTEAFF. The chain recombines TRBV29-1 with TRBJ1-1; no reliable D call. Germline CDR1 SQVTM, CDR2 ANQGSEA. The CDR3 contains 14 residues. Trimming stripped 7 bases from V and 2 bases from J, with 17 bases between.

This clonotype has a count of ten or more. CDR3 sequence: CASSLIGTGELFF. In DNA, the CDR3 is TGTGCCAGCAGTTTAATCGGCACCGGGGAGCTGTTTTTT. This sequence joins TRBV28 and TRBJ2-2; no definite D call. V was pared by 2 bases and J by 4 bases, with 5 bases between. Germline CDR1 reads MDHEN; CDR2 reads SYDVKM. The CDR3 covers 13 residues.

This clonotype was observed many times. The chain is built from TRBV29-1 and TRBJ2-5; 10 bases align to TRBD1. CDR3 length: 14 amino acids. CDR1 SQVTM and CDR2 ANQGSEA come from the germline V gene. Trimming cost V 1 base and J 1 base; bases outside gene matches: 0. The CDR3 DNA reads TGCAGCGTTGAAGGACAGGGGGCCCAAGAGACCCAGTACTTC. Translation: CSVEGQGAQETQYF.